Presented here are 2 T cell receptor beta chains from one specimen sequenced in a study of T cell clonality in common variable immunodeficiency. The data were produced by immunoSEQ multiplex PCR, yet TCRdb's version contains in-frame clones alone and is incomplete. The sample was found to contain about 66,000 clones, and every one recurs. The sequenced material came from peripheral blood mononuclear cells. Receptors were obtained from a person between 18 and 70 years old in good health.

This clone was detected ten times or more. The CDR3 DNA, read in part, is TGTGCCAGCACCCAGCCGGGGAATAATTCACCC. Encoded protein: CASTQPGNNSP. From start to end, the CDR3 is CASTQPGNNSPLHF. V and J are TRBV7-9 and TRBJ1-6; D unresolved. The read falls 3 residues short of the CDR3 end, and the missing part is taken from the germline J gene. The CDR3 has 14 amino acids. Germline CDR1 reads SEHNR; CDR2 reads FQNEAQ (reference sequence). V shed 7 bases and J shed 5 bases, with 12 bases lying between them.

In this sample, this clone turned up many times. The read is 3 residues too short to cover the CDR3 end, so that end is filled in from the germline J gene. The V gene is TRBV13, the J gene TRBJ2-5; 8 positions match TRBD2. The CDR3 loop spans 17 amino acids. Trimming took 7 bases from V and 6 from J; bases not matched to a gene: 19. CDR1 is PRHDT, CDR2 FYEKMQ, per germline (reference sequence). The CDR3 sequence: CASTSIGASGSGKTQYF. Partial CDR3 DNA: TGTGCCAGCACTTCGATCGGGGCCAGCGGGAGTGGGAAGACC.